This T cell receptor beta chain stems from a study of cytomegalovirus exposure and HLA in healthy donors. About the study: An earlier analysis found 110 million or so unique TCR beta sequences from around 180 million T cells.

Healthy bone marrow donors formed the donor group. About this clone: The antigen remains unidentified.

Study findings and constraints: According to a later analysis, donors in an Asian-associated ancestry cluster reportedly had fewer N-insertions than the approximately 670-donor mean. DRB1 had the most TCR associations and HLA-C the fewest, a later analysis found, with rates varying by HLA locus.

The PCR made use of 60 Vbeta and 13 Jbeta primers. Generated by immunoSEQ multiplex PCR, the TCRdb table keeps only in-frame clones and is missing some. The profile shows roughly 120,000 clones, around 85% of them singletons. The material sequenced was PBMCs. The receptor was derived from a middle-aged man in good health and CMV-seronegative.

The CDR3 region is CASSLKFTGAVEQYF. DNA of the CDR3: TGCGCCAGCAGCCTTAAGTTTACAGGGGCCGTGGAGCAGTACTTC. This chain connects TRBV4-1 to TRBJ2-7; 7 bases fit TRBD1. The CDR3 spans 15 residues. From germline, CDR1 is MGHRA and CDR2 YSYEKL. V trimming: 4 bases; J trimming: 7 bases; junction bases outside the gene matches: 13.